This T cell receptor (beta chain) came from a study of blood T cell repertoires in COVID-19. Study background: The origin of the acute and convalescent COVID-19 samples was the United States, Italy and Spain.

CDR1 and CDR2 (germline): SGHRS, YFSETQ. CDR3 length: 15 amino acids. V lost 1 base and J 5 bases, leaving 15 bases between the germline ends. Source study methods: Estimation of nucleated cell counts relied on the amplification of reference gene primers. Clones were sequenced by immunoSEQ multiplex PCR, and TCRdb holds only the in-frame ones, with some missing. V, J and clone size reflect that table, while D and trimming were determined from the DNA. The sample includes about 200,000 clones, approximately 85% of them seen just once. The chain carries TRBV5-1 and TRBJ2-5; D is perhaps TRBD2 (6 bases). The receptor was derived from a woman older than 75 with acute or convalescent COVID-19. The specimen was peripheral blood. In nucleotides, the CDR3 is TGCGCCAGCAGCTTGCGGCCCGGGACTTCGGAGACCCAGTACTTC. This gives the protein CASSLRPGTSETQYF.